This T cell receptor (beta chain) was found in a study of pediatric ulcerative colitis. Study background: Ulcerative colitis patients had pancolitis or left-sided colitis, with confirming histology.

Study observations and caveats: Ulcerative colitis patients shared more blood-rectal clones than controls.

This clone has more than one count but fewer than ten. The antigen is not known. Ulcerative colitis patients received no immunosuppressive medication before the diagnostic colonoscopy. The germline V and J ends were trimmed by 3 bases and 7 bases, with 7 bases remaining between them. Germline CDR1 is WNHNN and CDR2 is SYGVQD (reference sequence). This CDR3 comprises 13 residues. The assay was immunoSEQ multiplex PCR, and TCRdb's table has in-frame clones only and misses some. This table holds about 64,000 clones, about three quarters found once. This chain links TRBV10-1 with TRBJ1-6; maybe TRBD1 (5 bases). Sequencing was done on a sample of blood. The sequence derives from a boy younger than 18 with moderate ulcerative colitis. This CDR3 reads CASSERDNSPLHF. CDR3 nucleotides: TGCGCCAGCAGTGAAAGGGACAATTCACCCCTCCACTTT.